This is a list of T cell receptor beta chains from one sample in a study of T cells in Graves' hyperthyroidism and ophthalmopathy. Using its own MiXCR run on the multiplex PCR reads, TCRdb lists one record per CDR3 protein. The data contain 550,000 to 850,000 distinct CDR3 sequences, approximately 18% of them singletons. The sample taken for sequencing was blood. These receptors all come from a woman aged 45-59 years with Graves' hyperthyroidism that later progressed to Graves' ophthalmopathy. The CDR3 runs from the conserved cysteine through the conserved F or W. Fields, in order: V gene, clone size, D gene, J gene, CDR3 protein, CDR3 DNA. The D gene is left open where the match is weak. Clone size is not always given. Where it is, it says once, few, many or a class for expanded clones.

V gene: TRBV11-2
clone size: .
D gene: .
J gene: TRBJ1-5
CDR3 protein: CASSLDRDFGNQPQHF
CDR3 DNA: TGTGCCAGCAGCTTAGACAGGGATTTTGGCAATCAGCCCCAGCATTTT

V gene: TRBV5-1
clone size: many
D gene: TRBD2
J gene: TRBJ2-7
CDR3 protein: CASSSGTRKAYEQYF
CDR3 DNA: TGCGCCAGCAGCTCGGGGACTAGGAAAGCCTACGAGCAGTACTTC

V gene: TRBV9
clone size: .
D gene: .
J gene: TRBJ2-7
CDR3 protein: CASSVSAGRRYEQYF
CDR3 DNA: TGTGCCAGCAGCGTATCTGCAGGCCGCAGGTACGAGCAGTACTTC

V gene: TRBV30
clone size: many
D gene: .
J gene: TRBJ1-5
CDR3 protein: CAYRVMGNQPQHF
CDR3 DNA: TGTGCGTACAGGGTAATGGGCAATCAGCCCCAGCATTTT

V gene: TRBV29-1
clone size: .
D gene: .
J gene: TRBJ1-4
CDR3 protein: CSGRVTTNEKLFF
CDR3 DNA: TGCAGCGGTCGGGTTACAACTAATGAAAAACTGTTTTTT

V gene: TRBV19
clone size: .
D gene: .
J gene: TRBJ1-1
CDR3 protein: CASSMGDTLNTEAFF
CDR3 DNA: TGTGCCAGTAGTATGGGGGACACTCTGAACACTGAAGCTTTCTTT

V gene: TRBV4-1
clone size: few
D gene: .
J gene: TRBJ2-5
CDR3 protein: CASSQEMRETQYF
CDR3 DNA: TGCGCCAGCAGCCAAGAGATGAGAGAGACCCAGTACTTC

V gene: TRBV6-5
clone size: .
D gene: TRBD1
J gene: TRBJ1-5
CDR3 protein: CASSYGGQGNQPQHF
CDR3 DNA: TGTGCCAGCAGTTACGGGGGACAGGGCAATCAGCCCCAGCATTTT

V gene: TRBV19
clone size: few
D gene: TRBD1
J gene: TRBJ1-5
CDR3 protein: CASSNGQGNQPQHF
CDR3 DNA: TGTGCCAGTAGTAATGGACAGGGAAATCAGCCCCAGCATTTT

V gene: TRBV10-3
clone size: .
D gene: TRBD1
J gene: TRBJ2-7
CDR3 protein: CAISDPTGGNNEQYF
CDR3 DNA: TGTGCCATCAGTGACCCGACAGGGGGGAACAACGAGCAGTACTTC

V gene: TRBV20-1
clone size: many
D gene: TRBD1
J gene: TRBJ2-7
CDR3 protein: CSARWDRSYEQYF
CDR3 DNA: TGCAGTGCTAGGTGGGACAGGTCGTACGAGCAGTACTTC

V gene: TRBV20-1
clone size: many
D gene: TRBD1
J gene: TRBJ2-2
CDR3 protein: CSARTGGRTGELFF
CDR3 DNA: TGCAGTGCTAGGACAGGGGGTCGAACCGGGGAGCTGTTTTTT

V gene: TRBV7-3
clone size: few
D gene: TRBD2
J gene: TRBJ2-3
CDR3 protein: CASSLQGGRGVSTDTQYF
CDR3 DNA: TGTGCCAGCAGCCTCCAAGGAGGGCGGGGGGTTAGCACAGATACGCAGTATTTT

V gene: TRBV5-4
clone size: few
D gene: TRBD1
J gene: TRBJ2-3
CDR3 protein: CASSLAGQGEDTQYF
CDR3 DNA: TGTGCCAGCAGCTTAGCTGGACAGGGCGAAGATACGCAGTATTTT

V gene: TRBV6-1
clone size: many
D gene: TRBD1
J gene: TRBJ2-5
CDR3 protein: CASEQGDQETQYF
CDR3 DNA: TGTGCCAGCGAACAGGGGGACCAAGAGACCCAGTACTTC

V gene: TRBV6-1
clone size: many
D gene: TRBD1
J gene: TRBJ1-5
CDR3 protein: CASRRQGAEGQPQHF
CDR3 DNA: TGTGCCAGTAGACGCCAGGGGGCTGAAGGACAGCCCCAGCATTTT

V gene: TRBV9
clone size: .
D gene: TRBD1
J gene: TRBJ2-3
CDR3 protein: CASSVARTGFTDTQYF
CDR3 DNA: TGTGCCAGCAGCGTAGCCCGGACAGGTTTTACAGATACGCAGTATTTT

V gene: TRBV4-1
clone size: .
D gene: .
J gene: TRBJ1-1
CDR3 protein: CASSQYDSNTEAFF
CDR3 DNA: TGCGCCAGCAGCCAATATGACAGCAACACTGAAGCTTTCTTT

V gene: TRBV6-1
clone size: many
D gene: .
J gene: TRBJ2-5
CDR3 protein: CASSIAAGEEAQETQYF
CDR3 DNA: TGTGCCAGCAGTATCGCAGCCGGGGAGGAAGCACAAGAGACCCAGTACTTC

V gene: TRBV7-3
clone size: few
D gene: .
J gene: TRBJ1-1
CDR3 protein: CASSGSSRAGTEAFF
CDR3 DNA: TGTGCCAGCAGCGGAAGTTCCAGGGCCGGCACTGAAGCTTTCTTT

V gene: TRBV5-1
clone size: .
D gene: .
J gene: TRBJ2-5
CDR3 protein: CASSFETGSQETQYF
CDR3 DNA: TGCGCCAGCAGCTTCGAGACCGGGAGCCAAGAGACCCAGTACTTC

V gene: TRBV6-2/TRBV6-3
clone size: many
D gene: .
J gene: TRBJ2-3
CDR3 protein: CATTFGGTDTQYF
CDR3 DNA: TGTGCCACGACCTTTGGGGGCACAGATACGCAGTATTTT

V gene: TRBV2
clone size: many
D gene: TRBD2
J gene: TRBJ2-7
CDR3 protein: CASRVTSGAYEQYF
CDR3 DNA: TGTGCCAGCAGGGTAACTAGCGGAGCCTACGAGCAGTACTTC

V gene: TRBV24-1
clone size: many
D gene: .
J gene: TRBJ2-7
CDR3 protein: CATSDFQGSEQYF
CDR3 DNA: TGTGCCACCAGTGATTTCCAAGGGAGTGAGCAGTACTTC

V gene: TRBV5-1
clone size: .
D gene: .
J gene: TRBJ2-4
CDR3 protein: CASSLDLAGRRKNIQYF
CDR3 DNA: TGCGCCAGCAGCTTGGATCTGGCAGGGAGGAGGAAAAACATTCAGTACTTC

V gene: TRBV3-1
clone size: many
D gene: .
J gene: TRBJ2-3
CDR3 protein: CASSRGADTQYF
CDR3 DNA: TGTGCCAGCAGCCGAGGAGCAGATACGCAGTATTTT

V gene: TRBV13
clone size: .
D gene: .
J gene: TRBJ2-1
CDR3 protein: CASSLGTDDEQFF
CDR3 DNA: TGTGCCAGCAGCTTAGGTACCGACGATGAGCAGTTCTTC

V gene: TRBV7-9
clone size: .
D gene: .
J gene: TRBJ1-2
CDR3 protein: CASSARQDSYGYTF
CDR3 DNA: TGTGCCAGCAGCGCCCGACAAGACTCCTATGGCTACACCTTC

V gene: TRBV5-1
clone size: .
D gene: TRBD1
J gene: TRBJ2-2
CDR3 protein: CASSWRPRDRGMGTGELFF
CDR3 DNA: TGCGCCAGCAGCTGGAGACCCCGGGACAGGGGCATGGGGACCGGGGAGCTGTTTTTT

V gene: TRBV12-3/TRBV12-4
clone size: few
D gene: TRBD1
J gene: TRBJ1-1
CDR3 protein: CASPTGESSTEAFF
CDR3 DNA: TGTGCCAGCCCGACAGGGGAATCCAGCACTGAAGCTTTCTTT

V gene: TRBV6-2/TRBV6-3
clone size: few
D gene: .
J gene: TRBJ1-4
CDR3 protein: CASSYIGMTNEKLFF
CDR3 DNA: TGTGCCAGCAGTTACATTGGGATGACTAATGAAAAACTGTTTTTT

V gene: TRBV19
clone size: few
D gene: .
J gene: TRBJ2-2
CDR3 protein: CASSIGRGAAGELFF
CDR3 DNA: TGTGCCAGTAGTATCGGTAGGGGGGCGGCCGGGGAGCTGTTTTTT

V gene: TRBV7-3
clone size: many
D gene: TRBD2
J gene: TRBJ2-3
CDR3 protein: CASSPGSGGAGADTQYF
CDR3 DNA: TGTGCCAGCAGCCCGGGTAGCGGGGGGGCAGGGGCAGATACGCAGTATTTT

V gene: TRBV19
clone size: .
D gene: TRBD1
J gene: TRBJ1-5
CDR3 protein: CASSIMTGSNQPQHF
CDR3 DNA: TGTGCCAGTAGTATCATGACAGGGAGTAATCAGCCCCAGCATTTT

V gene: TRBV2
clone size: many
D gene: TRBD2
J gene: TRBJ2-5
CDR3 protein: CASSADPRGGGRIQETQYF
CDR3 DNA: TGTGCCAGCAGTGCGGATCCGCGGGGGGGCGGCCGTATTCAAGAGACCCAGTACTTC

V gene: TRBV4-2
clone size: .
D gene: .
J gene: TRBJ1-2
CDR3 protein: CASSQAPEANYGYTF
CDR3 DNA: TGTGCCAGCAGCCAAGCTCCGGAAGCTAACTATGGCTACACCTTC

V gene: TRBV12-3/TRBV12-4
clone size: many
D gene: .
J gene: TRBJ1-2
CDR3 protein: CASSLRFLGSTNYGYTF
CDR3 DNA: TGTGCCAGCAGTTTACGATTTCTGGGTTCCACCAACTATGGCTACACCTTC

V gene: TRBV5-1
clone size: .
D gene: .
J gene: TRBJ2-1
CDR3 protein: CASSLEAESSYNEQFF
CDR3 DNA: TGCGCCAGCAGCTTGGAGGCAGAGAGCTCCTACAATGAGCAGTTCTTC

V gene: TRBV3-1
clone size: few
D gene: TRBD1
J gene: TRBJ1-2
CDR3 protein: CASSQSGGNGYTF
CDR3 DNA: TGTGCCAGCAGTCAATCAGGGGGAAATGGCTACACCTTC

V gene: TRBV12-5
clone size: few
D gene: TRBD1
J gene: TRBJ1-2
CDR3 protein: CASGLWDRGYYGYTF
CDR3 DNA: TGTGCTAGTGGTTTGTGGGACAGGGGGTACTATGGCTACACCTTC

V gene: TRBV20-1
clone size: many
D gene: TRBD2
J gene: TRBJ2-3
CDR3 protein: CRPAIGLAGGSTDTQYF
CDR3 DNA: TGCAGGCCGGCCATCGGACTAGCGGGGGGTAGCACAGATACGCAGTATTTT

V gene: TRBV2
clone size: few
D gene: .
J gene: TRBJ2-1
CDR3 protein: CASSDQGAYNEQFF
CDR3 DNA: TGTGCCAGCAGTGACCAGGGCGCCTACAATGAGCAGTTCTTC

V gene: TRBV12-3/TRBV12-4
clone size: many
D gene: .
J gene: TRBJ1-1
CDR3 protein: CASSFQGMNTEAFF
CDR3 DNA: TGTGCCAGCAGTTTTCAGGGGATGAACACTGAAGCTTTCTTT

V gene: TRBV19
clone size: .
D gene: TRBD1
J gene: TRBJ2-5
CDR3 protein: CASNNRGAGPSIQETQYF
CDR3 DNA: TGTGCCAGTAATAACAGGGGCGCCGGGCCCTCCATCCAAGAGACCCAGTACTTC

V gene: TRBV7-2
clone size: few
D gene: .
J gene: TRBJ2-1
CDR3 protein: CASSQGSPYNEQFF
CDR3 DNA: TGTGCCAGCAGTCAGGGGAGCCCCTACAATGAGCAGTTCTTC

V gene: TRBV4-1
clone size: .
D gene: .
J gene: TRBJ1-5
CDR3 protein: CASSQETVLRQPQHF
CDR3 DNA: TGCGCCAGCAGCCAAGAGACAGTACTTCGTCAGCCCCAGCATTTT